This T cell receptor beta chain comes out of a study of shared clonotypes between healthy human individuals. CDR1 is SNHLY, CDR2 FYNNEI, per germline. This CDR3 contains 14 residues. Trimming removed 6 bases from V and 8 bases from J; junction bases left unmatched: 12. Method: immunoSEQ multiplex PCR; TCRdb's copy keeps in-frame clones and lacks some. This repertoire shows about 1 million clones, about 84% found once; its top ten account for under 0.65%. It was into CD45RA+ naive and CD45RA-negative memory subsets that the CD4+ cells were split. This clone was seen only once. Input material: memory CD4+ T cells from PBMCs. Subset: CD45RA-negative fraction. V and J are TRBV2 and TRBJ1-2; 7 bases are shared with TRBD1. This receptor was identified in a man aged 18 to 29 in good health. Some clones in this sample may be carry-over from other donors' samples. This CDR3 is CASRDDTTGKGYTF. DNA of the CDR3: TGTGCCAGCAGGGACGATACGACAGGGAAAGGCTACACCTTC. The full variable domain, with the rest looked up from reference TRBV2 and TRBJ1-2, is EPEVTQTPSHQVTQMGQEVILRCVPISNHLYFYWYRQILGQKVEFLVSFYNNEISEKSEIFDDQFSVERPDGSNFTLKIRSTKLEDSAMYFCASRDDTTGKGYTFGSGTRLTVV.